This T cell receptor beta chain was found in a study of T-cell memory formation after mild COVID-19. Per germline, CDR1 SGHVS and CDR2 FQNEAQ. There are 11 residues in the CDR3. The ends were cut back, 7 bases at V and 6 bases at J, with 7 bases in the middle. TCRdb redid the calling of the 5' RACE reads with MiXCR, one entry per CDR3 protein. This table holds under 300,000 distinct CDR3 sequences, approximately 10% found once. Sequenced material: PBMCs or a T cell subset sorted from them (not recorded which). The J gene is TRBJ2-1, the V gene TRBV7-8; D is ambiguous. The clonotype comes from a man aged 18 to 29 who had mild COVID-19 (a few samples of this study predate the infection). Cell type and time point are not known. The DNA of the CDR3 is TGTGCCAGCAATCGTATCAATGAGCAGTTCTTC. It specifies CASNRINEQFF.